These 14 T cell receptor beta chains were sequenced from one sample in a study of blood T cell repertoires in COVID-19. Using immunoSEQ multiplex PCR, the repertoire was profiled, and TCRdb retains in-frame clones only, with some absent. The data hold under 150,000 clones, with 88% observed a single time. Sequencing was carried out using peripheral blood. Receptor source: a human donor in a cohort sampled during active COVID-19.

DNA of the CDR3: TGTGCCAGCAGCGTAGATTTGGGGACACTACAAGAGACCCAGTACTTC. It codes for CASSVDLGTLQETQYF. This chain joins TRBV9 and TRBJ2-5, with a possible D match to TRBD1 (6 bases). Between the trimmed V and J ends, which lost 0 bases and 2 bases, there was a span of 14 bases. Germline CDR1 and CDR2: SGDLS and YYNGEE. The CDR3 has 16 amino acids.

J is TRBJ2-5 and V is TRBV6-5, with 8 bases aligning to TRBD2. CDR1 MNHEY and CDR2 SVGAGI come from the germline V gene. The CDR3 is 15 amino acids. V shed 0 bases, J shed 4 bases, and the junction held 4 bases outside the gene matches. CDR3 nucleotide sequence: TGTGCCAGCAGTTACTCCCCTAGCGGGCTAGAGACCCAGTACTTC. Its translation: CASSYSPSGLETQYF.

The gene calls are TRBV7-9 and TRBJ2-3; the match to TRBD2 covers 9 bases. The length of the CDR3 is 15 residues. The V segment lost 0 bases and the J segment 4 bases; nucleotides outside the gene matches: 2. Per germline, CDR1 SEHNR and CDR2 FQNEAQ (reference sequence). The CDR3 protein is CASSLASGGSDTQYF. The CDR3 region has the DNA TGTGCCAGCAGCTTAGCTAGCGGGGGCTCAGATACGCAGTATTTT. The variable domain in full, completed from reference TRBV7-9 and TRBJ2-3, reads DTGVSQNPRHKITKRGQNVTFRCDPISEHNRLYWYRQTLGQGPEFLTYFQNEAQLEKSRLLSDRFSAERPKGSFSTLEIQRTEQGDSAMYLCASSLASGGSDTQYFGPGTRLTVL.

The gene calls are TRBV5-1 and TRBJ2-5; 10 nucleotides agree with TRBD2. Germline V lookup: CDR1 SGHRS, CDR2 YFSETQ. CDR3 length: 16 amino acids. The V segment lost 1 base and the J segment 2 bases; nucleotides outside the gene matches: 5. CDR3: CASSLSSGGRQETQYF. The CDR3 coding sequence is TGCGCCAGCAGCTTGTCTAGCGGGGGAAGGCAAGAGACCCAGTACTTC.

V usage is TRBV7-9 and J usage is TRBJ2-5, with D perhaps TRBD1 (6 bases). Germline lookup yields CDR1 SEHNR and CDR2 FQNEAQ (reference sequence). Trimming pared 5 bases from V and 1 base from J, leaving 14 bases between. The CDR3 has 15 amino acids. CDR3 sequence: CASSARQALQETQYF. The CDR3 DNA is TGTGCCAGCAGCGCCCGACAGGCACTCCAAGAGACCCAGTACTTC. Full variable domain (remainder filled in from reference TRBV7-9 and TRBJ2-5): DTGVSQNPRHKITKRGQNVTFRCDPISEHNRLYWYRQTLGQGPEFLTYFQNEAQLEKSRLLSDRFSAERPKGSFSTLEIQRTEQGDSAMYLCASSARQALQETQYFGPGTRLLVL.

The V call is TRBV7-9, the J call TRBJ1-1; TRBD1 might be the D (5 bases). The germline V gene has CDR1 SEHNR and CDR2 FQNEAQ (reference sequence). The CDR3 has 14 residues. The V end lost 1 base, the J end lost 1 base, and 7 bases lay between the germline ends. CDR3: CASSLEGWNTEAFF. CDR3 sequence (DNA): TGTGCCAGCAGCTTAGAGGGGTGGAACACTGAAGCTTTCTTT.

The chain couples TRBV18 to TRBJ2-5; maybe TRBD2 (7 bases). Trimming removed 3 bases at V and 5 bases at J, with 16 bases between. The CDR3 spans 15 residues. Germline-derived CDR1 and CDR2 are KGHSH and LQKENI. CDR3 in amino acids: CASSPQAGAQETQYF. The CDR3 bases are TGTGCCAGCTCACCTCAGGCGGGGGCCCAGGAGACCCAGTACTTC.

This clone was seen a single time. The chain has TRBV9 and TRBJ1-1; maybe TRBD1 (6 bases). The CDR3 runs 16 residues. Germline-derived CDR1 and CDR2 are SGDLS and YYNGEE. V dropped 2 bases and J dropped 1 base, with 15 bases sitting between them. Here the CDR3 reads CASSVHSGTSNTEAFF. The CDR3 nucleotides are TGTGCCAGCAGCGTTCATTCCGGGACATCGAACACTGAAGCTTTCTTT.

CDR3 loop: CASSEVSGQETQYF. For the CDR3, the DNA is TGTGCCAGCAGTGAAGTCAGCGGACAAGAGACCCAGTACTTC. V usage is TRBV2 and J usage is TRBJ2-5, with D tentatively TRBD2 (5 bases). V dropped 1 base and J dropped 2 bases, with 8 bases sitting between them. The CDR3 spans 14 residues. The germline V gene encodes CDR1 SNHLY and CDR2 FYNNEI.

The J gene is TRBJ2-7, the V gene TRBV6-2 or TRBV6-3, with D tentatively TRBD1 (6 bases). The germline V gene has CDR1 MNHEY and CDR2 SVGEGT. This CDR3 is 15 amino acids long. The V and J ends lost 6 bases and 3 bases respectively, with 18 bases between them. CDR3 in amino acids: CASSPPRPDSYEQYF. Written as DNA, the CDR3 is TGTGCCAGCAGCCCACCCCGCCCGGACAGCTACGAGCAGTACTTC.

The rearrangement joins TRBV27 to TRBJ1-2, with 7 positions matching TRBD1. Unmatched junction bases numbered 6, after V lost 5 bases and J lost 0 bases. Germline loops: CDR1 MNHEY, CDR2 SMNVEV (reference sequence). The length of the CDR3 is 15 residues. The CDR3 region is CASSRGQASNYGYTF. CDR3 bases: TGTGCCAGCAGTCGTGGACAGGCATCTAACTATGGCTACACCTTC.

There are many counts of this clone. The chain couples TRBV10-3 to TRBJ1-6; D unresolved. Per the germline V gene, CDR1 is ENHRY and CDR2 is SYGVKD. V lost 10 bases and J 5 bases, leaving 12 bases between the germline ends. This CDR3 region has 13 residues. This CDR3 reads CATRLRDNSPLHF. The CDR3 bases are TGTGCCACGAGATTACGGGATAATTCACCCCTCCACTTT.

Written as DNA, the CDR3 is TGTGCCAGCAGCTTAGTAGGGGAAGGGTTTCAGTACTTC. Its protein product is CASSLVGEGFQYF. This chain connects TRBV7-2 to TRBJ2-4; weak D call: TRBD1 (5 bases). The ends were cut back, 1 base at V and 11 bases at J, with 12 bases in the middle. The CDR3 contains 13 residues. Looked up from germline, CDR1 is SGHTA and CDR2 is FQGNSA.

The chain uses TRBV5-1 and TRBJ1-1, with D maybe TRBD1 (5 bases). CDR3 length: 14 amino acids. V gave up 1 base and J gave up 5 bases, with 12 bases separating them. Germline CDR1 SGHRS, CDR2 YFSETQ. DNA for the CDR3: TGCGCCAGCAGCTTGATGGGGGGATGGACTGAAGCTTTCTTT. Protein: CASSLMGGWTEAFF. Variable domain in full (rest from reference TRBV5-1 and TRBJ1-1): KAGVTQTPRYLIKTRGQQVTLSCSPISGHRSVSWYQQTPGQGLQFLFEYFSETQRNKGNFPGRFSGRQFSNSRSEMNVSTLELGDSALYLCASSLMGGWTEAFFGQGTRLTVV.